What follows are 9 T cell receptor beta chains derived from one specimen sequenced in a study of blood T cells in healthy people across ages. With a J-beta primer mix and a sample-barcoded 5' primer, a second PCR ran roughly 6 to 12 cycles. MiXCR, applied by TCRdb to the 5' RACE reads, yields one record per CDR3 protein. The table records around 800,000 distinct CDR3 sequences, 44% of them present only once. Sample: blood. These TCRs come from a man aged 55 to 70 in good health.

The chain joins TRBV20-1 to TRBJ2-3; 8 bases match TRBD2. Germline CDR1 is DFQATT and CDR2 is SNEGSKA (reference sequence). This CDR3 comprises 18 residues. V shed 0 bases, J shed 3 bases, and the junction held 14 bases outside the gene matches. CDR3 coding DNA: TGCAGTGCTAGAGATACGAACTTGGTAGCGGGGAGTACAGATACGCAGTATTTT. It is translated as CSARDTNLVAGSTDTQYF.

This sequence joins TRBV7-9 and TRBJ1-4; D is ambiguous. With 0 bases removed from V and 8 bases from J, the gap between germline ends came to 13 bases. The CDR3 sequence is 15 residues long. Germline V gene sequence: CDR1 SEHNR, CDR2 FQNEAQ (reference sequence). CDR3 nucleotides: TGTGCCAGCAGCTTAGCCGGACGGGCTTGGGAAAAACTGTTTTTT. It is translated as CASSLAGRAWEKLFF. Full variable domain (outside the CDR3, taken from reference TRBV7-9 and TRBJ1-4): DTGVSQNPRHKITKRGQNVTFRCDPISEHNRLYWYRQTLGQGPEFLTYFQNEAQLEKSRLLSDRFSAERPKGSFSTLEIQRTEQGDSAMYLCASSLAGRAWEKLFFGSGTQLSVL.

CDR3 nucleotides: TGTGCCAGCAGCCCCCCAGGGGATTTGTACGCGAGGACTGAAGCTTTCTTT. Its protein product is CASSPPGDLYARTEAFF. The genes are TRBV6-2 or TRBV6-3 and TRBJ1-1; perhaps TRBD1 as D (6 bases). The ends were cut back, 6 bases at V and 5 bases at J, with 25 bases in the middle. Germline assignment: CDR1 MNHEY and CDR2 SVGEGT. The CDR3 is 17 residues long.

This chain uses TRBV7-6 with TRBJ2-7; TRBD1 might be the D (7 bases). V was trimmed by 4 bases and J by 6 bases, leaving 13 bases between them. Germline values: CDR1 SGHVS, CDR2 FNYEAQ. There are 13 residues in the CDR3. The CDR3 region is CASSSTGEAEQYF. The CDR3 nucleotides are TGTGCCAGCAGCTCTACAGGGGAGGCCGAGCAGTACTTC.

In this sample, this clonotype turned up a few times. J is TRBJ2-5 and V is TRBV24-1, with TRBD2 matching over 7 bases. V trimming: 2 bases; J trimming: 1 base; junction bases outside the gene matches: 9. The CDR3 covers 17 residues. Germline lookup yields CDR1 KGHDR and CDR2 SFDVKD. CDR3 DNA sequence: TGTGCCACCAGTGATTCAATGAAGCGGGGACTCCAAGAGACCCAGTACTTC. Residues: CATSDSMKRGLQETQYF.

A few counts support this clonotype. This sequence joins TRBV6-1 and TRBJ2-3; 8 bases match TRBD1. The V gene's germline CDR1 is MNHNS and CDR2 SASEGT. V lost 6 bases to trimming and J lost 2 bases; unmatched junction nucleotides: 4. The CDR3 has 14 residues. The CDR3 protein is CASRRDRHTDTQYF. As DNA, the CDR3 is TGTGCCAGCAGGAGGGACAGGCACACAGATACGCAGTATTTT.

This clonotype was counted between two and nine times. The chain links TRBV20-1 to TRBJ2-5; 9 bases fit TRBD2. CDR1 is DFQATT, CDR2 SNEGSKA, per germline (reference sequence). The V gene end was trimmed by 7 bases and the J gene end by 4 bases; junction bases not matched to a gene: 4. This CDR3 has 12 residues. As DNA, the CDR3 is TGCAGTGGGACTAGCGAGGGAGAGACCCAGTACTTC. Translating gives CSGTSEGETQYF.

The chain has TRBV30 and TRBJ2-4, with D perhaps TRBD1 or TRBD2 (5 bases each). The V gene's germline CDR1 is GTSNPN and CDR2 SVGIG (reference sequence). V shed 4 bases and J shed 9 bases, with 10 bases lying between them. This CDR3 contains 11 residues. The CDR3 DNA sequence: TGTGCCTGGAAGACTGGGGGCATTCAGTACTTC. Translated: CAWKTGGIQYF.

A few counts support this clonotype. CDR3 region: CATSRDTAGGHDTQYF. As DNA, the CDR3 is TGTGCCACCAGCAGAGATACGGCGGGGGGGCACGATACGCAGTATTTT. The chain has TRBV15 and TRBJ2-3, with TRBD2 matching over 9 bases. The CDR3 loop spans 16 amino acids. In germline, CDR1 is LNHNV, CDR2 YYDKDF (reference sequence). The J segment lost 6 bases and the V segment lost 0 bases, leaving 7 bases of the junction unmatched. Filled out from reference TRBV15 and TRBJ2-3, the complete variable domain reads DAMVIQNPRYQVTQFGKPVTLSCSQTLNHNVMYWYQQKSSQAPKLLFHYYDKDFNNEADTPDNFQSRRPNTSFCFLDIRSPGLGDTAMYLCATSRDTAGGHDTQYFGPGTRLTVL.